The clone carrying this TCR beta chain was observed once. These data belong to a study of blood T cell repertoires in COVID-19. Germline CDR1 LNHDA, CDR2 SQIVND (reference sequence). The V and J ends lost 4 bases and 2 bases, in that order; junction bases with no gene match: 10. The CDR3 has 16 amino acids. Some clones are missing from TCRdb's copy, which holds only in-frame ones; the method was immunoSEQ multiplex PCR. Here the sample spans about 120,000 clones, 72% being singletons. The receptor comes from a woman in her sixties with acute or convalescent COVID-19. The sequenced material came from peripheral blood. This rearrangement joins TRBV19 to TRBJ1-1; 7 bases line up with TRBD1. The CDR3 coding sequence is TGTGCCAGTAGTACCCAACAGGGGTGGTTAAACACTGAAGCTTTCTTT. Its protein is CASSTQQGWLNTEAFF.